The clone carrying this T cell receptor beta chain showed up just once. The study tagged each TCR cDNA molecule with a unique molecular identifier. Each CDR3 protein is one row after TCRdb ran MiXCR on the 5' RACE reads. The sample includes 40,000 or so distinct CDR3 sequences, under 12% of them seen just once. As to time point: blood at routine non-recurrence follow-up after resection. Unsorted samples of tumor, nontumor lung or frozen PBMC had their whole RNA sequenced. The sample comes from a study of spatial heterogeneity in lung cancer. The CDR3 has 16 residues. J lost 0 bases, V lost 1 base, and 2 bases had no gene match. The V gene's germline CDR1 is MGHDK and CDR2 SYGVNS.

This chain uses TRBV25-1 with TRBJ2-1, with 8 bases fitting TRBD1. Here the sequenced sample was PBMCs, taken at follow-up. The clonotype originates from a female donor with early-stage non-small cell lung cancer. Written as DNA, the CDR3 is TGTGCCAGCAGTGAATGGACAGGGAGCTCCTACAATGAGCAGTTCTTC. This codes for CASSEWTGSSYNEQFF.